Below, 20 T cell receptor beta chains from the same sample are listed, as sequenced in a study of T cells in Graves' hyperthyroidism and ophthalmopathy. Template material for amplifying TCR beta CDR3 regions consisted of RNA transcripts. The TCR CDR3 first-round RT-PCR relied on the HTBI primer set. TCRdb called the multiplex PCR reads again in MiXCR, with one record for every CDR3 protein. Of hundreds of thousands of distinct CDR3 sequences in the sample, 15% to 18% were seen once. Material: blood. All receptors come from a woman between 18 and 29 years old with Graves' hyperthyroidism that later progressed to Graves' ophthalmopathy.

This clonotype showed up just a few times. This chain joins TRBV12-3 or TRBV12-4 and TRBJ2-2, with 7 bases fitting TRBD2. V trimming: 10 bases; J trimming: 2 bases; junction bases outside the gene matches: 7. The CDR3 extends over 14 amino acids. CDR3 sequence (DNA): TGTGCCACTACTAGCGTTAGAAACACCGGGGAGCTGTTTTTT. Translation: CATTSVRNTGELFF.

This clonotype came up many times. CDR3 residues: CASSPQRQVSNQPQHF. The CDR3 DNA sequence: TGTGCCAGCTCACCACAGAGACAGGTTAGCAATCAGCCCCAGCATTTT. J is TRBJ1-5 and V is TRBV18, with D possibly being TRBD1 (6 bases). There are 16 residues in the CDR3. The V end was cut by 1 base, the J end by 0 bases, with 10 bases between. Germline V gene sequence: CDR1 KGHSH, CDR2 LQKENI.

This clonotype was found many times. The chain uses TRBV14 and TRBJ2-1; perhaps TRBD2 as D (6 bases). Per the germline V gene, CDR1 is SGHDN and CDR2 is FVKESK. This CDR3 contains 16 residues. Trimming removed 1 base at V and 9 bases at J, with 19 bases between. The CDR3 coding sequence is TGTGCCAGCAGCCAAGGAGCGGGTAAAGATGTGGGTGAGCAGTTCTTC. Residues: CASSQGAGKDVGEQFF.

The CDR3 is CASSRGQGGGQPQHF. CDR3 nucleotide sequence: TGTGCCAGCAGTCGGGGACAGGGGGGCGGACAGCCCCAGCATTTT. The genes are TRBV12-3 or TRBV12-4 and TRBJ1-5, with 11 bases matching TRBD1. V dropped 5 bases and J dropped 7; count of bases not matched to a gene: 7. The CDR3 runs to 15 residues.

This clonotype was found many times. The chain uses TRBV28 and TRBJ2-5; D is unclear. CDR1 and CDR2 from the germline V gene are MDHEN and SYDVKM. The CDR3 is 15 amino acids. Trimming shortened V by 5 bases and J by 3 bases, and 16 bases separated the two germline ends. CDR3 region: CASSPLSPIKETQYF. For the CDR3, the DNA is TGTGCCAGCAGTCCCCTATCGCCCATAAAAGAGACCCAGTACTTC.

The table lists this clonotype with many counts. This rearrangement joins TRBV2 to TRBJ2-2; 9 bases are shared with TRBD1. Germline-derived CDR1 and CDR2 are SNHLY and FYNNEI. This CDR3 spans 14 amino acids. The trim removed 10 bases at V and 5 bases at J, leaving 8 bases unmatched. CDR3 in DNA: TGTGCCAATTCCCGGGACAGGGAGACCGGGGAGCTGTTTTTT. Translated: CANSRDRETGELFF.

This clonotype was counted ten times or more. The CDR3, as DNA: TGCAGTTCCCCTTACCGAGCGGGAGGGAACTCCTACAATGAGCAGTTCTTC. Its translation is CSSPYRAGGNSYNEQFF. The V and J genes are TRBV20-1 and TRBJ2-1; TRBD2 matches 10 bases. Per germline, CDR1 DFQATT and CDR2 SNEGSKA (reference sequence). The CDR3 spans 17 residues. V shed 8 bases and J 0 bases; nucleotides not matched to a gene: 13.

This clonotype was detected many times. The V and J genes are TRBV27 and TRBJ2-3; D unclear. Germline V gene data show CDR1 as MNHEY and CDR2 as SMNVEV (reference sequence). CDR3 length equals 14 residues. V gave up 2 bases and J gave up 2 bases, with 8 bases separating them. DNA of the CDR3: TGTGCCAGCAGTTTAGGGCGACCCACAGATACGCAGTATTTT. Protein product: CASSLGRPTDTQYF.

This clonotype was observed many times. The chain recombines TRBV24-1 with TRBJ1-2; 11 positions match TRBD1. Germline lookup yields CDR1 KGHDR and CDR2 SFDVKD. The CDR3 is made up of 15 amino acids. With V trimmed by 5 bases and J by 4 bases, 5 bases remained unmatched. This CDR3 reads CATSATGTGGYGYTF. CDR3 coding DNA: TGTGCCACCAGTGCGACCGGGACAGGGGGCTATGGCTACACCTTC.

This clonotype was counted ten times or more. This chain links TRBV20-1 with TRBJ2-1, with 12 positions matching TRBD2. There are 14 residues in the CDR3. Germline V gene sequence: CDR1 DFQATT, CDR2 SNEGSKA (reference sequence). With 5 bases clipped from V and 3 bases from J, the junction kept 2 bases outside the gene matches. CDR3 DNA: TGCAGTGCTGAACTAGCGGGAGGCTACAATGAGCAGTTCTTC. It codes for CSAELAGGYNEQFF.

The rearrangement joins TRBV7-2 to TRBJ2-1, with D hard to call. In germline, CDR1 is SGHTA, CDR2 FQGNSA. The CDR3 is 16 amino acids. V was pared by 4 bases and J by 0 bases, with 13 bases between. The CDR3 protein is CASSWTLAPSYNEQFF. The CDR3 nucleotides are TGTGCCAGCAGCTGGACGCTCGCACCCTCCTACAATGAGCAGTTCTTC.

This clonotype was recorded many times. This chain uses TRBV28 with TRBJ1-4, with a possible D match to TRBD1 (5 bases). With 8 bases removed from V and 0 bases from J, the gap between germline ends came to 19 bases. CDR1 and CDR2 from the germline V gene are MDHEN and SYDVKM. The CDR3 sequence is 17 residues long. CDR3 loop: CASRKLGTRTTNEKLFF. In nucleotides, the CDR3 is TGTGCCAGCCGAAAATTGGGGACTCGAACAACTAATGAAAAACTGTTTTTT.

The chain has TRBV5-5 and TRBJ1-5; the D is unclear. CDR1 and CDR2 (germline): SGHKS, YYEKEE (reference sequence). V lost 5 bases, J lost 3 bases, and 15 bases lay in between. This CDR3 is built from 15 residues. The chain's CDR3 is CASRPDGLPNQPQHF. For the CDR3, the DNA is TGTGCCAGCAGACCTGACGGACTACCCAATCAGCCCCAGCATTTT.

In its sample, this clonotype was seen many times. This chain links TRBV27 with TRBJ2-7; 9 nucleotides agree with TRBD2. Germline V gene data show CDR1 as MNHEY and CDR2 as SMNVEV (reference sequence). CDR3 length: 14 residues. With 5 bases clipped from V and 4 bases from J, the junction kept 6 bases outside the gene matches. The chain's CDR3 is CASSVAGVGYEQYF. The DNA for the CDR3 is TGTGCCAGCAGTGTAGCGGGAGTGGGTTACGAGCAGTACTTC.

This clonotype was seen ten or more times. This chain links TRBV20-1 with TRBJ2-3, with 8 bases that match TRBD2. The V and J ends lost 1 base and 5 bases, in that order; junction bases with no gene match: 8. CDR3 length: 15 amino acids. Germline lookup yields CDR1 DFQATT and CDR2 SNEGSKA (reference sequence). In nucleotides, the CDR3 is TGCAGTGCTAGAGTAAGCGGGAGACCCCGAGATACGCAGTATTTT. The encoded protein is CSARVSGRPRDTQYF.

V usage is TRBV19 and J usage is TRBJ2-7, with 11 bases aligning to TRBD1. The CDR3 length is 15 residues. Looked up from germline, CDR1 is LNHDA and CDR2 is SQIVND (reference sequence). V dropped 3 bases and J dropped 3; count of bases not matched to a gene: 4. This CDR3 is CASSIAGQGDYEQYF. CDR3 nucleotides: TGTGCCAGTAGTATCGCGGGACAGGGGGACTACGAGCAGTACTTC.

This clonotype was counted ten times or more. This chain links TRBV28 with TRBJ1-4; 7 nucleotides match TRBD1. The germline gives CDR1 MDHEN, CDR2 SYDVKM. V dropped 2 bases and J dropped 3; count of bases not matched to a gene: 3. This CDR3 contains 15 residues. CDR3 amino acids: CASSLNRGANEKLFF. Here the CDR3 DNA reads TGTGCCAGCAGTTTAAACAGGGGAGCTAATGAAAAACTGTTTTTT. Supplemented by reference TRBV28 and TRBJ1-4, the full variable domain reads DVKVTQSSRYLVKRTGEKVFLECVQDMDHENMFWYRQDPGLGLRLIYFSYDVKMKEKGDIPEGYSVSREKKERFSLILESASTNQTSMYLCASSLNRGANEKLFFGSGTQLSVL.

This chain links TRBV4-1 with TRBJ2-5, with D uncertain. This CDR3 spans 15 amino acids. With 3 bases removed from V and 2 bases from J, the gap between germline ends came to 13 bases. Per germline, CDR1 MGHRA and CDR2 YSYEKL. The CDR3 here is CASSQSRASQETQYF. In DNA, the CDR3 is TGCGCCAGCAGCCAGAGCCGGGCTTCGCAAGAGACCCAGTACTTC.

This clonotype was counted many times. The chain joins TRBV30 to TRBJ1-6; no firm D call. Trimming removed 4 bases at V and 14 bases at J, with 18 bases between. The CDR3 is 13 residues long. Germline CDR1 GTSNPN, CDR2 SVGIG (reference sequence). The CDR3 sequence: CAWIGPKFGALHF. In DNA, the CDR3 is TGTGCCTGGATTGGCCCCAAATTCGGGGCCCTCCACTTT.

This clonotype came up many times. The genes are TRBV27 and TRBJ1-5, with TRBD1 as a possible D gene (5 bases). Per germline, CDR1 MNHEY and CDR2 SMNVEV (reference sequence). V lost 0 bases and J lost 1, with 16 bases in between. The CDR3 consists of 18 residues. CDR3 amino acids: CASSLSGFGASSNQPQHF. The CDR3 nucleotides are TGTGCCAGCAGTTTATCAGGTTTCGGGGCATCGAGCAATCAGCCCCAGCATTTT.